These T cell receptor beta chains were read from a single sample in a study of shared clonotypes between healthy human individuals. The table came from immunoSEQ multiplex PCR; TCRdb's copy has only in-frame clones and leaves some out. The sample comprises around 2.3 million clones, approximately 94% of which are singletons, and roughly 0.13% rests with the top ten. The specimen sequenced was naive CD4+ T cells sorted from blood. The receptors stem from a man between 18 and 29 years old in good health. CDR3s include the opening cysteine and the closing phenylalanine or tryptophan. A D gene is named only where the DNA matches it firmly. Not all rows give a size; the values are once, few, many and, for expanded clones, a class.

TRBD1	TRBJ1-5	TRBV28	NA	CASSRPTGSNQPQHF	TGTGCCAGCAGTAGACCGACAGGGAGCAATCAGCCCCAGCATTTT
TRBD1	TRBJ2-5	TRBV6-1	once	CASSADRGGRETQYF	TGTGCCAGCAGCGCGGACAGGGGGGGAAGAGAGACCCAGTACTTC
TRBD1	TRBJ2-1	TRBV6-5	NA	CASSQGAGFTGQFF	TGTGCCAGCAGTCAGGGGGCTGGGTTTACAGGGCAGTTCTTC
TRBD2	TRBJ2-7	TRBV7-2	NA	CASSLGMAGGAYEQYF	TGTGCCAGCAGCTTAGGAATGGCGGGAGGAGCCTACGAGCAGTACTTC
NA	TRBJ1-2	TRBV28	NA	CASRYGRTNYGYTF	TGTGCCAGCAGATATGGACGGACTAACTATGGCTACACCTTC
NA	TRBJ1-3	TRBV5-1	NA	CASSLHFSGNTIYF	TGCGCCAGCAGCTTGCATTTCTCTGGAAACACCATATATTTT
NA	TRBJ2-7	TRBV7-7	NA	CASSHDNIGEQYF	TGTGCTAGCAGCCACGACAATATCGGCGAGCAGTACTTC
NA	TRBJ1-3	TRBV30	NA	CAWSTGNTIYF	TGTGCCTGGAGCACTGGAAACACCATATATTTT
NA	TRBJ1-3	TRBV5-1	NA	CASSFEGGGNTIYF	TGCGCCAGCAGCTTCGAGGGTGGCGGAAACACCATATATTTT
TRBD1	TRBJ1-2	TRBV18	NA	CASSPQSPGGQGSDGYTF	TGTGCCAGCTCGCCCCAATCCCCAGGGGGCCAGGGGTCGGATGGCTACACCTTC
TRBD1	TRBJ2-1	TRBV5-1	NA	CASSSSGTGGIWDEQFF	TGCGCCAGCAGCTCCTCCGGGACAGGGGGCATTTGGGATGAGCAGTTCTTC
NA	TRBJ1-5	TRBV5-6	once	CASSLGGVASYQPQHF	TGTGCCAGCAGCTTGGGAGGAGTGGCTAGCTATCAGCCCCAGCATTTT
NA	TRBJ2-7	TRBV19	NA	CASSIRVSYEQYF	TGTGCCAGTAGTATTCGGGTTTCCTACGAGCAGTACTTC
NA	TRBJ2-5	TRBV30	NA	CAWSVGGETQYF	TGTGCCTGGAGTGTAGGAGGAGAGACCCAGTACTTC
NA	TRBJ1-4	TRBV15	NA	CATSREGATNEKLFF	TGTGCCACCAGCAGAGAGGGGGCGACTAATGAAAAACTGTTTTTT
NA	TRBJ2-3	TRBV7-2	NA	CASSGWGQMWDTQYF	TGTGCCAGCAGCGGATGGGGCCAGATGTGGGATACGCAGTATTTT
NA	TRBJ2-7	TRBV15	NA	CATRVDREVSYEQYF	TGTGCCACCAGAGTAGACAGGGAGGTGTCCTACGAGCAGTACTTC
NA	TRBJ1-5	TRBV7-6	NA	CASSLGQSNQPQHF	TGTGCCAGCAGCTTAGGCCAGAGCAATCAGCCCCAGCATTTT
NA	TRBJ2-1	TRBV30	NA	CAWSLTRNNEQFF	TGTGCCTGGAGTCTCACTAGAAACAATGAGCAGTTCTTC
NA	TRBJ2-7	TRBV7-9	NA	CASSLADSAGSYEQYF	TGTGCCAGCAGCTTAGCGGATTCGGCGGGGTCCTACGAGCAGTACTTC
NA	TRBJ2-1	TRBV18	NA	CASSPALTSEQFF	TGTGCCAGCTCACCAGCCCTTACTAGTGAGCAGTTCTTC
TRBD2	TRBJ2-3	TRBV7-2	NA	CASSSGLAGRTDTQYF	TGTGCCAGCAGCTCGGGACTAGCGGGAAGAACAGATACGCAGTATTTT
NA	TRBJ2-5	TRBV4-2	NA	CASSQEVYQETQYF	TGTGCCAGCAGCCAAGAGGTCTACCAAGAGACCCAGTACTTC
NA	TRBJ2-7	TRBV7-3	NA	CASSLVDWSEQYF	TGTGCCAGCAGCTTAGTAGATTGGTCCGAGCAGTACTTC
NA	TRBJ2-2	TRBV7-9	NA	CASSLYQLNTGELFF	TGTGCCAGCAGCCTCTATCAGTTAAACACCGGGGAGCTGTTTTTT
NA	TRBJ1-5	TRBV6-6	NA	CASSYQGQPQPQHF	TGTGCCAGCAGTTACCAGGGCCAGCCCCAGCCCCAGCATTTT
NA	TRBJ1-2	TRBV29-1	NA	CSVGQWGDGYTF	TGCAGCGTTGGGCAATGGGGTGATGGCTACACCTTC
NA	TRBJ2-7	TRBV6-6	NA	CASRDPRSEQYF	TGTGCCAGCAGGGACCCCCGATCGGAGCAGTACTTC
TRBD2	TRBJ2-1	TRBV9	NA	CASSAPLGASGNSYNEQFF	TGTGCCAGCAGCGCGCCTTTAGGGGCTAGCGGGAATTCCTACAATGAGCAGTTCTTC
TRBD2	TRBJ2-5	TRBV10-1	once	CASLGTSMYELIEETQYF	TGCGCCAGCTTGGGGACTAGCATGTACGAACTGATTGAGGAGACCCAGTACTTC
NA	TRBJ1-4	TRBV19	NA	CASSIPGTNEKLFF	TGTGCCAGTAGTATCCCTGGAACTAATGAAAAACTGTTTTTT
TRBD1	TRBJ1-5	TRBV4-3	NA	CASSQDLSTGTGGLYSNQPQHF	TGCGCCAGCAGCCAAGATTTAAGTACCGGGACAGGGGGCTTATATAGCAATCAGCCCCAGCATTTT
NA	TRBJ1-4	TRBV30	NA	CAWSDGALGEKLFF	TGTGCCTGGAGTGATGGGGCGCTGGGTGAAAAACTGTTTTTT
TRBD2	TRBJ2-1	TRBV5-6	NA	CASSLDGAGDLSSYNEQFF	TGTGCCAGCAGCTTGGACGGTGCGGGGGACCTAAGCTCCTACAATGAGCAGTTCTTC
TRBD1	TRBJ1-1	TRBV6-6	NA	CASSPQGGTEAFF	TGTGCCAGCAGTCCACAGGGGGGCACTGAAGCTTTCTTT
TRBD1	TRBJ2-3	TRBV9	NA	CASSLSPQGYSTDTQYF	TGTGCCAGCAGTCTTAGCCCACAGGGGTATTCGACAGATACGCAGTATTTT
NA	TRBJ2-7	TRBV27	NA	CASSPNPVNKEQYF	TGTGCCAGCAGCCCCAACCCGGTGAACAAGGAGCAGTACTTC
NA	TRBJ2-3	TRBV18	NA	CASSPVGVTDTQYF	TGTGCCAGCTCACCGGTAGGGGTCACAGATACGCAGTATTTT
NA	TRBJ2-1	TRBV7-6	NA	CASSLDQNEQFF	TGTGCCAGCAGCTTAGACCAGAATGAGCAGTTCTTC
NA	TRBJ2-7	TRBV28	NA	CASSLQGYEQYF	TGTGCCAGCAGTTTGCAAGGGTACGAGCAGTACTTC
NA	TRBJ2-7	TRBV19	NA	CASSTGTSSYEQYF	TGTGCCAGTAGCACGGGGACAAGCTCCTACGAGCAGTACTTC
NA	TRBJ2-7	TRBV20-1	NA	CSARLEYEQYF	TGCAGTGCTAGACTAGAGTACGAGCAGTACTTC
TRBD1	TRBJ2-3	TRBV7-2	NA	CASSPGGPVTDTQYF	TGTGCCAGCAGCCCAGGGGGTCCCGTCACAGATACGCAGTATTTT
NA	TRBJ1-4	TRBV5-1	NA	CASTTATNEKLFF	TGCGCCAGTACGACAGCAACTAATGAAAAACTGTTTTTT
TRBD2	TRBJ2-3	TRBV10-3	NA	CAISTSGSIDTQYF	TGTGCCATCAGTACTAGCGGGAGTATAGATACGCAGTATTTT
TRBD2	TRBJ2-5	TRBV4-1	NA	CASSQEDGIAGIQETQYF	TGCGCCAGCAGCCAAGAAGATGGAATAGCGGGCATTCAAGAGACCCAGTACTTC
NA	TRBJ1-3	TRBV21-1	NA	CASSKERRISGNTIYF	TGTGCCAGCAGCAAAGAGAGGCGAATCTCTGGAAACACCATATATTTT
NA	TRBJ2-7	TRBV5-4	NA	CASSLTGNSYEQYF	TGTGCCAGCAGCTTGACAGGCAACTCCTACGAGCAGTACTTC
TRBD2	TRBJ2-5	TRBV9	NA	CASSVDLAGNQETQYF	TGTGCCAGCAGCGTAGATCTAGCGGGGAACCAAGAGACCCAGTACTTC
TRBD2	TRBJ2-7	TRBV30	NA	CAWSVGLTLGSGGLPYEQYF	TGTGCCTGGAGTGTTGGATTAACCCTAGGTTCGGGGGGACTACCCTACGAGCAGTACTTC
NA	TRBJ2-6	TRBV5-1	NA	CASSRDGEVLTF	TGCGCCAGCAGCCGAGACGGAGAAGTCCTGACTTTC
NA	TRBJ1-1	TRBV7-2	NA	CASSLFGATKNTEAFF	TGTGCCAGCAGCTTATTCGGGGCCACGAAGAACACTGAAGCTTTCTTT
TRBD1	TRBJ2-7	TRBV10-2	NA	CASSESLQGARSEQYF	TGCGCCAGCAGTGAGTCCTTACAGGGGGCAAGAAGCGAGCAGTACTTC